The rows below give T cell receptor beta chains drawn from one sample of a study of regulatory T cells in long-lasting Graves disease. TCRdb called the multiplex PCR reads again in MiXCR, with one record for every CDR3 protein. Of 500,000 to 800,000 distinct CDR3 sequences listed, 30% are singletons. This specimen was peripheral blood mononuclear cells (PBMCs), taken when the disease was refractory, from a patient treated with antithyroid drugs. All receptors derive from a female donor with Graves disease. Each CDR3 is given with its conserved first and last residue. A D gene is named only where the DNA matches it firmly. The size entry is marked missing in some rows and otherwise reads once, few, many or a size class.

>TRBV6-2/TRBV6-3|TRBJ2-7|few|TRBD2
CASSSTSGSLYEQYF
TGTGCCAGCAGTTCGACTAGCGGGAGTCTCTACGAGCAGTACTTC
>TRBV2|TRBJ1-5|many|-
CASSDVKFGFRSNQPQHF
TGTGCCAGCAGTGATGTGAAGTTCGGGTTCCGGAGCAATCAGCCCCAGCATTTT
>TRBV9|TRBJ2-2|few|-
CASSVLGDTGELFF
TGTGCCAGCAGCGTACTGGGGGACACCGGGGAGCTGTTTTTT
>TRBV9|TRBJ2-7|few|TRBD2
CASSVGRRTSGSVFDEQYF
TGTGCCAGCAGCGTAGGACGGAGGACTAGCGGGAGTGTATTCGACGAGCAGTACTTC
>TRBV5-1|TRBJ1-2|few|-
CASSLGTGTSYGYTF
TGCGCCAGCAGCTTAGGCACAGGGACAAGCTATGGCTACACCTTC
>TRBV15|TRBJ2-6|many|-
CATSRVWSSGANVLTF
TGTGCCACCAGCAGAGTATGGAGCTCTGGGGCCAACGTCCTGACTTTC
>TRBV6-5|TRBJ1-1|-|-
CASSYPPWGGASSEAFF
TGTGCCAGCAGTTACCCACCTTGGGGAGGGGCTAGTTCTGAAGCTTTCTTT
>TRBV20-1|TRBJ2-7|few|-
CSALGVRAYEQYF
TGCAGTGCCTTAGGGGTGAGGGCTTACGAGCAGTACTTC
>TRBV25-1|TRBJ1-6|-|-
CASKDGGGTPLHF
TGTGCCAGCAAGGACGGAGGAGGTACACCCCTCCACTTT
>TRBV20-1|TRBJ1-5|-|TRBD1
CSAILRQGVQPQHF
TGCAGTGCTATTCTTAGACAGGGTGTCCAGCCCCAGCATTTT
>TRBV19|TRBJ1-1|-|TRBD1
CATRIQGAVTEAFF
TGTGCCACCCGAATCCAGGGGGCGGTCACTGAAGCTTTCTTT
>TRBV30|TRBJ1-6|-|TRBD1
CAWSFDRENSPLHF
TGTGCCTGGAGTTTCGACAGGGAAAATTCACCCCTCCACTTT
>TRBV27|TRBJ2-2|-|-
CASSLLGRVRTGELFF
TGTGCCAGCAGTTTACTTGGAAGGGTTAGGACCGGGGAGCTGTTTTTT
>TRBV20-1|TRBJ1-4|-|TRBD1
CSGTGGGGTNEKLFF
TGCAGTGGAACAGGGGGCGGAGGGACTAATGAAAAACTGTTTTTT
>TRBV6-1|TRBJ2-7|-|-
CASKIFAKFTYEQYF
TGTGCCAGCAAAATTTTCGCGAAATTCACCTACGAGCAGTACTTC
>TRBV12-3/TRBV12-4|TRBJ1-1|many|-
CASSGAFGTEAFF
TGTGCCAGCAGCGGAGCTTTCGGGACTGAAGCTTTCTTT
>TRBV15|TRBJ1-3|once|-
CATSRDSHSGNTIYF
TGTGCCACCAGCAGAGACAGCCACTCTGGAAACACCATATATTTT
>TRBV12-3/TRBV12-4|TRBJ2-2|many|-
CASGRRGHTGELFF
TGTGCCAGCGGCCGGAGGGGGCACACCGGGGAGCTGTTTTTT
>TRBV9|TRBJ1-2|few|TRBD1
CASSVDSGTVYGYTF
TGTGCCAGCAGCGTAGATTCCGGGACAGTCTATGGCTACACCTTC
>TRBV10-2|TRBJ2-7|-|-
CASRAASLYEQYF
TGCGCCAGCAGGGCAGCTAGCCTCTACGAGCAGTACTTC
>TRBV7-9|TRBJ1-1|few|-
CASSLGSSEAFF
TGTGCCAGCAGCTTAGGATCCAGTGAAGCTTTCTTT
>TRBV12-3/TRBV12-4|TRBJ1-1|few|-
CASRNQGGTEAFF
TGTGCCAGCCGCAACCAAGGGGGGACTGAAGCTTTCTTT
>TRBV12-3/TRBV12-4|TRBJ2-7|many|-
CASSFAYEQYF
TGTGCCAGCAGTTTTGCCTACGAGCAGTACTTC
>TRBV12-5|TRBJ2-3|few|TRBD2
CASGSRTSGPSTDTQYF
TGTGCTAGTGGTTCCCGGACTAGCGGACCGAGCACAGATACGCAGTATTTT
>TRBV2|TRBJ1-5|few|-
CASLQERGQPQHF
TGTGCCAGTCTACAGGAGCGGGGACAGCCCCAGCATTTT
>TRBV28|TRBJ1-4|-|TRBD1
CASSPTGEGVIREKLFF
TGTGCCAGCAGTCCTACAGGGGAGGGGGTAATTAGAGAAAAACTGTTTTTT
>TRBV7-9|TRBJ2-2|-|TRBD1
CASSAEQGATGELFF
TGTGCCAGCAGCGCCGAACAGGGGGCTACCGGGGAGCTGTTTTTC
>TRBV7-2|TRBJ1-4|few|-
CASSKQGGTSEKLFF
TGTGCCAGCAGCAAACAGGGTGGGACTAGCGAAAAACTGTTTTTT
>TRBV11-2|TRBJ2-5|many|TRBD2
CASSPGALGGSPETQYF
TGTGCCAGCAGCCCTGGGGCGTTGGGCGGGAGCCCAGAGACCCAGTACTTC
>TRBV5-4|TRBJ1-1|-|-
CASSWDGYTEAFF
TGTGCCAGCAGCTGGGACGGATACACTGAAGCTTTCTTT
>TRBV7-9|TRBJ2-7|-|-
CASSLEGSRVEQYF
TGTGCCAGCAGCTTAGAGGGAAGCCGGGTCGAGCAGTACTTC
>TRBV20-1|TRBJ1-1|once|-
CSASRGAEAFF
TGCAGTGCTAGTAGGGGAGCTGAAGCTTTCTTT
>TRBV5-1|TRBJ1-5|few|-
CASSLALGLGPQHF
TGCGCCAGCAGCTTGGCTTTGGGGCTTGGGCCCCAGCATTTT
>TRBV15|TRBJ2-2|few|TRBD1
CATRVTGANTGELFF
TGTGCCACCAGGGTTACAGGGGCGAACACCGGGGAGCTGTTTTTT
>TRBV6-1|TRBJ2-5|many|-
CASSTRYQETQYF
TGTGCCAGCAGCACAAGGTACCAAGAGACCCAGTACTTC
>TRBV2|TRBJ2-3|-|-
CASNKGLDTQYF
TGTGCCAGCAATAAAGGGTTGGATACGCAGTATTTT
>TRBV12-3/TRBV12-4|TRBJ2-7|many|TRBD1
CASSNRGIDEQYF
TGTGCCAGCAGCAACAGGGGAATCGACGAGCAGTACTTC
>TRBV19|TRBJ1-1|few|TRBD1
CASSNLMGQGSTEAFF
TGTGCCAGTAGTAATCTAATGGGACAGGGGAGCACTGAAGCTTTCTTT
>TRBV11-2|TRBJ2-7|many|-
CASSLDDPQQPYEQYF
TGTGCCAGCAGCTTAGATGACCCACAGCAACCCTACGAGCAGTACTTC
>TRBV27|TRBJ2-5|-|TRBD2
CASSLWGGSPLLQETQYF
TGTGCCAGCAGTTTATGGGGGGGATCCCCGCTCCTCCAAGAGACCCAGTACTTC
>TRBV25-1|TRBJ1-2|-|TRBD1
CASSNLQGRGGYTF
TGTGCCAGCAGCAACCTACAGGGGAGAGGAGGCTACACCTTC
>TRBV6-5|TRBJ1-1|-|-
CASSYGTRNTEAFF
TGTGCCAGCAGTTACGGGACAAGGAACACTGAAGCTTTCTTT
>TRBV29-1|TRBJ2-5|-|-
CSVEDHKETHYF
TGCAGCGTTGAAGATCACAAAGAGACCCATTACTTC
>TRBV18|TRBJ2-5|few|TRBD1
CASSPTIGQGTETQYF
TGTGCCAGCTCACCCACTATCGGACAGGGGACGGAGACCCAGTACTTC
>TRBV3-1|TRBJ1-1|-|-
CASSLMRGAEAFF
TGTGCCAGCAGCCTTATGAGGGGTGCTGAAGCTTTCTTT
>TRBV30|TRBJ1-6|-|-
CAWRGDGGSRSPLHF
TGTGCCTGGAGGGGGGACGGAGGAAGTCGCTCACCCCTCCACTTT
>TRBV12-3/TRBV12-4|TRBJ2-2|-|-
CANALESGELFF
TGTGCCAACGCATTGGAGTCCGGGGAGCTGTTTTTT
>TRBV10-3|TRBJ1-2|few|-
CAISESGGGDYGYTF
TGTGCCATCAGTGAGTCTGGGGGTGGCGACTATGGCTACACCTTC
>TRBV12-3/TRBV12-4|TRBJ1-6|many|-
CASSLRVSDNSPLHF
TGTGCCAGCAGTTTAAGGGTCTCCGATAATTCACCCCTCCACTTT
>TRBV10-3|TRBJ2-2|-|TRBD2
CAISDPRGLLAGDPGELFF
TGTGCCATCAGTGACCCCAGGGGGTTACTAGCGGGAGATCCCGGGGAGCTGTTTTTT
>TRBV7-9|TRBJ2-3|few|-
CASSPGADTQYF
TGTGCCAGCAGCCCAGGGGCAGATACGCAGTATTTT
>TRBV5-1|TRBJ1-2|-|-
CASSPLTKSGYGYTF
TGCGCCAGCAGCCCACTAACTAAATCGGGCTATGGCTACACCTTC
>TRBV2|TRBJ1-4|many|-
CASSATAGDEKLFF
TGTGCCAGCAGTGCGACCGCCGGGGATGAAAAACTGTTTTTT
>TRBV19|TRBJ2-5|-|-
CASSISTPESQYF
TGTGCCAGTAGTATCTCCACCCCGGAGAGCCAGTACTTC
>TRBV18|TRBJ2-2|few|-
CASSPQLGELFF
TGTGCCAGCTCACCGCAACTCGGGGAGCTGTTTTTT
>TRBV12-3/TRBV12-4|TRBJ1-5|-|TRBD1
CACRQGGSSNQPQHF
TGTGCCTGCAGGCAGGGGGGGAGTAGCAATCAGCCCCAGCATTTT
>TRBV2|TRBJ2-3|-|-
CASRMVGALRQRSITDTQYF
TGTGCCAGCAGGATGGTGGGAGCCCTAAGACAGCGGTCGATCACAGATACGCAGTATTTT